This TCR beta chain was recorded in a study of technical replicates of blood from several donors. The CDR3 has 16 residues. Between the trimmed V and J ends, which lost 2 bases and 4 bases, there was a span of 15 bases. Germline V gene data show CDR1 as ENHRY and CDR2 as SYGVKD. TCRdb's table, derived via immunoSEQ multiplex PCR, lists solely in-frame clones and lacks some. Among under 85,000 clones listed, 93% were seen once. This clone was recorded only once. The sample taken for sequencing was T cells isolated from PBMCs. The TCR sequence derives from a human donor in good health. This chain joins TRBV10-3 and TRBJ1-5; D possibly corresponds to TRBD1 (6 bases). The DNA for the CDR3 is TGTGCCATCAGTGAGCGTACAGGGTTTCGGAATCAGCCCCAGCATTTT. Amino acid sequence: CAISERTGFRNQPQHF.